The TCR beta chain under discussion was sequenced for a study of blood T cell repertoires in COVID-19. Study summary: The study drew acute and convalescent COVID-19 samples from the United States, Italy and Spain. The analysed material was cDNA or gDNA that came from T cells, B-cell-depleted T cells, or PBMCs.

Here immunoSEQ multiplex PCR was the method, and the copy in TCRdb shows in-frame clones only, minus some. The sample shows about 260,000 clones, approximately 82% of them seen only once. The V gene's germline CDR1 is SNHLY and CDR2 FYNNEI. The CDR3 is made up of 15 amino acids. The V and J ends lost 6 bases and 7 bases, in that order; junction bases with no gene match: 5. This chain uses TRBV2 with TRBJ2-1; TRBD2 aligns across 14 bases. This clonotype originated in a woman older than 75 with acute or convalescent COVID-19. Sequencing input: peripheral blood. CDR3 sequence (DNA): TGTGCCAGCAGGACCGGGACTAGCGGGAGAAATGAGCAGTTCTTC. It encodes CASRTGTSGRNEQFF.